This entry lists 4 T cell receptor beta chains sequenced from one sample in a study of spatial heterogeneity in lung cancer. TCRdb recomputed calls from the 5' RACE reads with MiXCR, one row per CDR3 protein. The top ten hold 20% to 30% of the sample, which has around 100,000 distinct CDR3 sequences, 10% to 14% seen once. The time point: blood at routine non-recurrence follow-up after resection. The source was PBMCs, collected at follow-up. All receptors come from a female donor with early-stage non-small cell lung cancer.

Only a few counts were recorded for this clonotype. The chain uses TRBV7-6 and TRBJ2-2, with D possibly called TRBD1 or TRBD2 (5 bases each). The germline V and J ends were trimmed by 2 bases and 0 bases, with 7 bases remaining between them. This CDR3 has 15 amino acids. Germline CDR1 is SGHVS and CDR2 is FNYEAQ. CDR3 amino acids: CASSLRGPNTGELFF. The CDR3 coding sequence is TGTGCCAGCAGCTTACGGGGACCGAACACCGGGGAGCTGTTTTTT.

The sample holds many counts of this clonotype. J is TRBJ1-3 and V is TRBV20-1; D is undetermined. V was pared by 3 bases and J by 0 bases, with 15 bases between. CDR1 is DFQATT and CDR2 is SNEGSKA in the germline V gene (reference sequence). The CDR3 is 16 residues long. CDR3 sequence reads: CSASRPFEASGNTIYF. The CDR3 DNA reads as TGCAGTGCTAGTCGGCCTTTCGAAGCCTCTGGAAACACCATATATTTT.

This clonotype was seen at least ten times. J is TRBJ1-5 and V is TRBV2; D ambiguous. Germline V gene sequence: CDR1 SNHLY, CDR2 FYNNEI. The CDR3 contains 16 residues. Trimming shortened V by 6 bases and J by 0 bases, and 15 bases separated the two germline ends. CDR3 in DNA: TGTGCCAGCAGAAGAACCGGCGGCGATAGCAATCAGCCCCAGCATTTT. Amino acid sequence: CASRRTGGDSNQPQHF.

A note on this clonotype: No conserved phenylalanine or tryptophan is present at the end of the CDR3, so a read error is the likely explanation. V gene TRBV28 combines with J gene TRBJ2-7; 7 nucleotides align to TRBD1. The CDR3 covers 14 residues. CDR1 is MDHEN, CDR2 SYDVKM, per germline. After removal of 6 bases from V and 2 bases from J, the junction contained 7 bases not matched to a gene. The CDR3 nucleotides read TGTGCCAGCAGGCCTAACAGGGGACCCTACGAGCAGTACTTG. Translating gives CASRPNRGPYEQYL.